This T cell receptor beta chain is drawn from a study of human CD4 T cells and Enterobacteriaceae (TCRdb year 2020). The research as a whole found: The reactivity of ex vivo clonotypes was inferred solely by matching the nucleotide sequences of those clonotypes to CFSE-low cultures from the same donors. In ex vivo samples, clonotypes with broad cross-reactivity seemed more expanded than specific clonotypes, as 11 of 19 and 21 of 34 fell within the top 5%.

The ex vivo total memory CD4+ samples were sequenced at deep level, which gave a detection sensitivity of one cell in 200,000. The QIAamp DNA Micro Kit was used to extract genomic DNA from cell pellets, and spectrophotometry was used to check the quantity and purity of the genomic DNA. Amplification of TCR Vbeta CDR3 regions was performed with the immunoSEQ multiplex PCR assay. The amplicons were sequenced on the Illumina HiSeq platform. Each retrieved sequence was 87 nucleotides long and included the CDR3 region. The source study handled its data this way. Each unique productive TCR Vbeta nucleotide sequence counted as a clonotype and was quantified by productive template frequency from ImmunoSEQ Analyzer V3.0. A threshold at the top 5th percentile of each frequency-ranked repertoire was used to define expanded clonotypes. Repertoire overlap was calculated as Chao-Jaccard with the R package fossil and was visualized by nonmetric multidimensional scaling with the R package MASS. Not all clones reach the TCRdb copy of this immuneACCESS table, which keeps in-frame sequences only. Checked studies attribute under half of the gap to unresolved V genes and leave the rest unexplained. The DNA gave D and trimming, while V, J and clone size come from that table. Across this sample there are some 26,000 clones, with roughly 80% seen only once. The ten largest clones capture roughly 0.88% of the sample.

Germline trimming: 5 bases from V, 5 bases from J; junction bases outside gene matches: 6. The CDR3 holds 15 amino acids from the cysteine to the phenylalanine. The kept DNA is CDR3 alone, 45 bases in frame from the first base. According to the germline V gene, CDR1 reads SGHTA and CDR2 reads FQGNSA. On a FACSAria III, memory CD4+ T cells were FACS-sorted to over 95% purity, defined as all CD4+ cells except CD45RA+CCR7+CD95- naive cells. Blood from healthy donors was obtained from blood donation centers in Switzerland. Positive selection with CD4 and CD14 magnetic microbeads was used to enrich total CD4+ T cells and monocytes. Before sorting, CD8+, CD14+, CD16+, CD56+, CD19+ and CD25-bright cells were excluded. In a couple of blood donors, total memory CD4+ T cells were sequenced directly ex vivo to assess in vivo expansion of bacteria-reactive clonotypes. Ficoll-Paque Plus was used to isolate peripheral blood mononuclear cells from donor blood.

With respect to this clone: The antigen it recognizes is unknown. No quality values exist for individual bases; no much larger clone is one base distant. The sample holds other DNA sequences that translate to the same CDR3.

Recombination joined TRBV7-2 with TRBJ1-5; 10 central bases correspond to TRBD1. Source material: memory CD4+ T cells from blood. This sample's cell subset or site label indicates: total memory CD4 T cells sorted directly ex vivo, unstimulated. The receptor comes from a human donor in good health. The DNA reads as follows: TGTGCCAGCAGCCGTAGGACAGGGGGTGATCAGCCCCAGCATTTT. Its amino acids are CASSRRTGGDQPQHF.